This T cell receptor (beta chain) was sequenced for a study of beta chain features in type 1 diabetes. Findings of the study overall: All four CD4+ subsets from Type 1 diabetes patients carried moderately but significantly shorter TCRB CDR3s. The naive, central memory and Treg TCRB repertoires showed an apparent similarity that was greater among patients than among healthy donors. A possible short-template PCR bias applies equally to patients and controls.

Of the isolated RNA, all was reverse transcribed, and so the sequenced material was expressed TCRB transcripts. Sequenced by immunoSEQ multiplex PCR; TCRdb stores in-frame clones only, minus some. Counted here are some 330,000 clones, around an eighth occurring once; the ten biggest clones make up about 0.01%. In total, each donor contributed a single heparinised blood draw that averaged about 100 mL. Germline trimming cut 3 bases from V and 3 bases from J; bases unmatched to any gene: 8. There are 15 residues in the CDR3. Germline CDR1 and CDR2: SGHAT and FQNNGV. Worth noting for this clone: As yet, its antigen is unknown.

The chain couples TRBV11-2 to TRBJ2-7, with 7 bases aligning to TRBD2. The TCR originated in a woman aged 18-29 years with type 1 diabetes. The sample was naive CD4+ T cells from blood. The CDR3 DNA reads TGTGCCAGCAGCTTGTATTCGGGGGAGGGCTACGAGCAGTACTTC. Translated: CASSLYSGEGYEQYF.